The T cell receptor (beta chain) described here comes from a study of blood T cell repertoires in COVID-19. Looking at the study overall: T cells, B-cell-depleted T cells, or PBMCs provided the cDNA or gDNA that served as material.

The authors' processing: Counts of nucleated cells, estimated from reference gene primer amplification, were obtained. The method was immunoSEQ multiplex PCR; TCRdb's version includes in-frame clones alone and lacks a portion of them. That table is the source of V, J and clone size, and D and trimming were worked out from the DNA. This sample has about 260,000 clones; around 89% occur once, and the top ten carry roughly 0.95%. This clone occurred once. V lost 6 bases, J lost 1 base, and 6 bases lay in between. The CDR3 spans 12 residues. CDR1 and CDR2 (germline): SQVTM, ANQGSEA. The TCR was taken from a man aged 45-60 years who had been exposed to COVID-19. Sequencing was carried out using PBMCs or T cells enriched from blood (not recorded which). The gene calls are TRBV29-1 and TRBJ1-4; D perhaps matches TRBD1 (6 bases). CDR3 nucleotides: TGCAGCGTGGGACAAACTAATGAAAAACTGTTTTTT. Residues: CSVGQTNEKLFF.